Listed here is a single T cell receptor beta chain. Data came from immunoSEQ multiplex PCR; TCRdb stores just in-frame clones and leaves some out. The sample carries tens of thousands of clones, just under 85% recorded once. Germline assignment: CDR1 KGHSH and CDR2 LQKENI. The CDR3 loop spans 15 amino acids. V lost 3 bases and J lost 6; bases outside the gene matches: 8. Specified time point: pretreatment peripheral blood. This sample was included in a study of PD-L1 blockade in urothelial cancer. Study background: Prior regimens of chemotherapy numbered 0 to 3 per patient.

The specimen was PBMCs, collected around atezolizumab (anti-PD-L1) treatment. The rearrangement links TRBV18 to TRBJ1-1, with 9 bases aligning to TRBD1. The sequence was collected from a man older than 75 with urothelial cancer. CDR3 sequence (DNA): TGTGCCAGCTCACCTATGGACAGGGGCCAGGCTGAAGCTTTCTTT. It codes for CASSPMDRGQAEAFF. The whole variable domain, remainder taken from reference TRBV18 and TRBJ1-1, is NAGVMQNPRHLVRRRGQEARLRCSPMKGHSHVYWYRQLPEEGLKFMVYLQKENIIDESGMPKERFSAEFPKEGPSILRIQQVVRGDSAAYFCASSPMDRGQAEAFFGQGTRLTVV.